This TCR beta chain is from a study of tissue T cells after allogeneic stem cell transplantation. Study results and limitations: Limitations included a small, clinically heterogeneous cohort and limited sampling depth. Only a limited share of tissue TCRs appeared in blood or spleen.

The CDR3 is 14 residues long. V shed 4 bases, J shed 4 bases, and the junction held 7 bases outside the gene matches. Germline loops: CDR1 LGHDT, CDR2 YNNKQL (reference sequence). Using immunoSEQ multiplex PCR, the repertoire was profiled, and TCRdb retains in-frame clones only, with some absent. The table shows about 21,000 clones, with 69% occurring only once. This clone was recorded a few times. Its target is not known. Gene names are the mouse ones. Read data end 1 residue before the CDR3 end; the end is taken from the germline J gene. V and J are TRBV4 and TRBJ2-7, with 7 bases matching TRBD2. Sequencing input: blood. The clonotype comes from a female BALB/c mouse in good health. These mice share the MHC haplotype H2-d. The CDR3 bases that were read are TGTGCCAGCAGCTTGACTGGGAGCAGTTATGAACAGTAC. Translated: CASSLTGSSYEQY. The whole CDR3 protein reads CASSLTGSSYEQYF.